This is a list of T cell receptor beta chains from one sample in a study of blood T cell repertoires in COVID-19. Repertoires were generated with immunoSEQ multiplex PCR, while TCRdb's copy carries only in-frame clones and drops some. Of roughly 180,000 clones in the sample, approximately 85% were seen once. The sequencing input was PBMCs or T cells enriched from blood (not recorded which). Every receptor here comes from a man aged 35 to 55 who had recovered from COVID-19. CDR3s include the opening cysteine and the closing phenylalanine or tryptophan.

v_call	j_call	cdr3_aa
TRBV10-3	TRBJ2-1	CASGTNNEQFF
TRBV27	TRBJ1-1	CASSPIPFGQGRRGTEAFF
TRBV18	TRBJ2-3	CASSPGTGTDTQYF
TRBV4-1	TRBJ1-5	CASSQGGGQGASFGNQPQHF
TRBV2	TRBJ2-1	CASSVASSYNEQFF
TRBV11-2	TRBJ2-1	CASSLGSSGSYEQFF
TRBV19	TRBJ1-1	CASSIKRTEAFF
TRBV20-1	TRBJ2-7	CSAQAYEQYF
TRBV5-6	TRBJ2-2	CASSFEKGQGTGELFF
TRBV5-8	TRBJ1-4	CASSPGGHLLEKLFF
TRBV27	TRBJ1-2	CASSRGTGYYGYTF
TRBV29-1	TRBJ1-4	CSVLQGSRVEKLFF
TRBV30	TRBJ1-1	CAWSAGTNTEAFF
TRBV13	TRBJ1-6	CASSLTGTGHNSPLHF
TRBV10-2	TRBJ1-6	CASRAGGNSPLHF
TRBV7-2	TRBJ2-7	CASSSDRGEQYF
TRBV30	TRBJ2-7	CAWNPGQGTYEQYF
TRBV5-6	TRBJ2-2	CASRGQGSTGELFF
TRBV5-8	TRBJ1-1	CASSLIQGQGNTEAFF
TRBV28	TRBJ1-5	CASTPGQGNQPQHF
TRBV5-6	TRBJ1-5	CASSFRGYNQPQHF
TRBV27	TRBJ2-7	CASSLSLRAEQYF
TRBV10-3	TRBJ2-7	CAISTGGSYEQYF
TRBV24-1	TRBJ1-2	CATSGREGYGYTF
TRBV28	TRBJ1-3	CASTGTPLSGNTIYF
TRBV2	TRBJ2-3	CASQRVGNTDTQYF
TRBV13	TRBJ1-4	CASSWGEEGEKLFF
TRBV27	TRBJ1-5	CASSLSGVGSAQHF
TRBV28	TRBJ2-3	CASSWSAADTQYF
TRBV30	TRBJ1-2	CAWSGGQGLSYTF
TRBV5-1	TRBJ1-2	CASSQRFDGVDNTF
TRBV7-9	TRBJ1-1	CASSSGQGRAFF
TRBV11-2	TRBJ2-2	CASAYLQGTGELFF
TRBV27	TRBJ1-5	CASSLDNSHQPQHF
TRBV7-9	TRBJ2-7	CASSSSRVEQYF